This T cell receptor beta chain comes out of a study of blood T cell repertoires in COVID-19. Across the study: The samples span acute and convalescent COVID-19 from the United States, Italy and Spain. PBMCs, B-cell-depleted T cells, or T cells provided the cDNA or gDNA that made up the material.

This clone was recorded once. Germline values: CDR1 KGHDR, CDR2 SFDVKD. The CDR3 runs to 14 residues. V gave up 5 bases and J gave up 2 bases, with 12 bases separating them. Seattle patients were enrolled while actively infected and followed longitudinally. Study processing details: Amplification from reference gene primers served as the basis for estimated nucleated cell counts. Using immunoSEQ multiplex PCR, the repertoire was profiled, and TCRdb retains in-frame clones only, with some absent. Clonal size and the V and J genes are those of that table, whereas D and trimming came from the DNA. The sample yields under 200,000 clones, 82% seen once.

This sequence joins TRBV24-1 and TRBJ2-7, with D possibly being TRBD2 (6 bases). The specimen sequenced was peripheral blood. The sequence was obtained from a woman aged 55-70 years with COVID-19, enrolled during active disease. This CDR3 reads CATSGGVPPYEQYF. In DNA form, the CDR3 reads TGTGCCACCAGTGGGGGGGTCCCTCCCTACGAGCAGTACTTC.